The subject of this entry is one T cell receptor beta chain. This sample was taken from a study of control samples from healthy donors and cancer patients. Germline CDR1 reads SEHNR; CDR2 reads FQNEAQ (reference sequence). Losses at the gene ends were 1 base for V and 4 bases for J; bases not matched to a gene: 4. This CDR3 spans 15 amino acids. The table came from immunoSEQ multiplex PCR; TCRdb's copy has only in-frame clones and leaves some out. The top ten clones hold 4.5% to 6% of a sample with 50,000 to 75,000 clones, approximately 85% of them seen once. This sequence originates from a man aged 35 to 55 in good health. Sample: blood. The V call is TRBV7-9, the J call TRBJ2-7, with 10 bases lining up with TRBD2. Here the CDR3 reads CASSLVGTSAYEQYF. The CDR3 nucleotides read TGTGCCAGCAGCTTAGTAGGGACTAGCGCTTACGAGCAGTACTTC.